This paragraph covers one TCR beta chain sequence. In the original workflow: Amplification from reference gene primers served as the basis for estimated nucleated cell counts. Method: immunoSEQ multiplex PCR; TCRdb's copy keeps in-frame clones and lacks some. Clone size and V and J calls were adopted from that table, with D and trimming inferred from the DNA. The sample records some 66,000 clones, 91% being singletons. This sample is drawn from a study of blood T cell repertoires in COVID-19. Study overall: Sites in the United States, Italy and Spain provided acute and convalescent COVID-19 samples. The cDNA or gDNA used as material had been derived from T cells, B-cell-depleted T cells, or PBMCs.

V shed 9 bases, J shed 4 bases, and the junction held 15 bases outside the gene matches. The germline V gene encodes CDR1 SNHLY and CDR2 FYNNEI. The CDR3 is 16 amino acids. The origin of this receptor is a human donor in a cohort sampled during active COVID-19. The sequenced material came from peripheral blood. The chain is built from TRBV2 and TRBJ2-3; 8 nucleotides line up with TRBD1. The CDR3 DNA is TGTGCCAGTTTGTGGGACAGGCCATCTTACGCAGATACGCAGTATTTT. Its protein product is CASLWDRPSYADTQYF.